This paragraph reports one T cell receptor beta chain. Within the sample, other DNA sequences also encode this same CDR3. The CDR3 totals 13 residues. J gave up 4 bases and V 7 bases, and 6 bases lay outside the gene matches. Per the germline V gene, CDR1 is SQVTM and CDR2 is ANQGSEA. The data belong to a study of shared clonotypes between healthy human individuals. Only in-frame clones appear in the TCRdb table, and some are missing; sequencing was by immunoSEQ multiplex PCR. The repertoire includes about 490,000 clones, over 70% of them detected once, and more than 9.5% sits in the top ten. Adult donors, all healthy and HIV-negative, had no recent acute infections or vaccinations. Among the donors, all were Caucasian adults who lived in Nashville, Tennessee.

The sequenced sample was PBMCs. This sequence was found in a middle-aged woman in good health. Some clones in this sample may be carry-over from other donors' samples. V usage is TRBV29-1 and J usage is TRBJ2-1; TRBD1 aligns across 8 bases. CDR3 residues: CSGGQGSYNEQFF. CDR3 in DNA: TGCAGCGGCGGACAGGGATCATACAATGAGCAGTTCTTC.